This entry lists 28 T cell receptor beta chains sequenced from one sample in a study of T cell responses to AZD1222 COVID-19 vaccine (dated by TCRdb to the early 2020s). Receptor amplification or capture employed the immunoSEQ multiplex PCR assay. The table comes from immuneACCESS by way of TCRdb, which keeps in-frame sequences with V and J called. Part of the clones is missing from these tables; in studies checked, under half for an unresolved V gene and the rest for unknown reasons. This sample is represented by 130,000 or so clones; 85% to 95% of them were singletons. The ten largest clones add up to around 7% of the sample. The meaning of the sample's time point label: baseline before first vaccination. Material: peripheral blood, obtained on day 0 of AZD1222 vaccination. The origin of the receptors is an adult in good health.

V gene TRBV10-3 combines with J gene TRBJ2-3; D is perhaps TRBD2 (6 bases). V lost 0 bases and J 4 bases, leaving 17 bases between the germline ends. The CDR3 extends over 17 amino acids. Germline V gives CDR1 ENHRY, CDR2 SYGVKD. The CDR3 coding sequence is TGTGCCATCAGTGAGTCGAGCCCCGGGACTCTTTCAGATACGCAGTATTTT. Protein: CAISESSPGTLSDTQYF.

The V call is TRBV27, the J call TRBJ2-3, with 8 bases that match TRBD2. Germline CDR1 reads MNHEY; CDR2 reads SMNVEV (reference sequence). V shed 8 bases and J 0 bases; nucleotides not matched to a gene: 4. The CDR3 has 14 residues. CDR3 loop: CASQSSGSTDTQYF. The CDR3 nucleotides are TGTGCCAGCCAATCTAGCGGGAGCACAGATACGCAGTATTTT.

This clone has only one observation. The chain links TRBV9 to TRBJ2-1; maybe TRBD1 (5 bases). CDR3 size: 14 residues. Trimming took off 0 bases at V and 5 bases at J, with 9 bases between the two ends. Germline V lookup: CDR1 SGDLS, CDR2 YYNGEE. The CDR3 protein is CASSVAGSHNEQFF. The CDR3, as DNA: TGTGCCAGCAGCGTAGCAGGGTCCCACAATGAGCAGTTCTTC.

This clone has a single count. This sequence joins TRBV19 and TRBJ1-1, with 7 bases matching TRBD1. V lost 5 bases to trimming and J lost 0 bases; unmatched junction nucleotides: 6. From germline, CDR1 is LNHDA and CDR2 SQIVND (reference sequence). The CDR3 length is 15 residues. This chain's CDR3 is CASSPQGVMNTEAFF. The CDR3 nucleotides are TGTGCCAGTAGTCCGCAGGGGGTTATGAACACTGAAGCTTTCTTT.

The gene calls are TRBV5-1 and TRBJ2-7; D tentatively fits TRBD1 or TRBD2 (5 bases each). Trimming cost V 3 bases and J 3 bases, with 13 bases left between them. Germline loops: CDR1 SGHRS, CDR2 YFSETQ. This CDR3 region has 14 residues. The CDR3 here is CASSSTPGLYEQYF. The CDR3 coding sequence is TGCGCCAGCAGCTCTACCCCGGGGCTCTACGAGCAGTACTTC.

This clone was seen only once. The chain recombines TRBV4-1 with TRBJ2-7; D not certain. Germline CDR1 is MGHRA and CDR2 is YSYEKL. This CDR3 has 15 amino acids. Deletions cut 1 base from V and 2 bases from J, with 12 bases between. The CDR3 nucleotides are TGCGCCAGCAGCCAAGTTACGCGGAACACCTACGAGCAGTACTTC. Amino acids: CASSQVTRNTYEQYF.

The CDR3 coding sequence is TGTGCCAGCATCCAGGGGTGGCCCTCGTTGGGGCCCCAGCATTTT. Its protein product is CASIQGWPSLGPQHF. This chain connects TRBV5-8 to TRBJ1-5; perhaps TRBD1 as D (6 bases). Germline values: CDR1 SGHTS, CDR2 YDEGEE. V lost 6 bases to trimming and J lost 9 bases, with 22 bases between them. This CDR3 contains 15 residues.

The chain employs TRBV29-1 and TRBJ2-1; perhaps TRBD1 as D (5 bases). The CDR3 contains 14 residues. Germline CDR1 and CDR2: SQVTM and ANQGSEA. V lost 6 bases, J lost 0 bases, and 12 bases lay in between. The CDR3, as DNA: TGCAGCGTCCCCGGACAAAGCTCCTACAATGAGCAGTTCTTC. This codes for CSVPGQSSYNEQFF.

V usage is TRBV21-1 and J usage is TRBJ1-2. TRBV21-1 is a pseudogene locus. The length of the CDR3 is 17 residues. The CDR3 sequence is CASKDCVREGTGGGYTF. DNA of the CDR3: TGTGCCAGCAAAGATTGTGTCAGGGAAGGAACTGGGGGTGGCTACACCTTC.

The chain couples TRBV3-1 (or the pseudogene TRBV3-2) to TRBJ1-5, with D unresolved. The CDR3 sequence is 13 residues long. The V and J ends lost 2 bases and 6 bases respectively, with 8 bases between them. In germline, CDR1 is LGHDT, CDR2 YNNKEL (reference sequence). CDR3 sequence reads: CASSQSSGQPQHF. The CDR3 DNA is TGTGCCAGCAGCCAATCGTCGGGTCAGCCCCAGCATTTT.

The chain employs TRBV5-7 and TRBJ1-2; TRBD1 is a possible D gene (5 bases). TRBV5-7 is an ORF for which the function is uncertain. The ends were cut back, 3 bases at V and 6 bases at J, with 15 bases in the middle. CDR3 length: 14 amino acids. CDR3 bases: TGTGCCAGCAGCTCTCCAGGGAGGGATCATGGCTACACCTTC. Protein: CASSSPGRDHGYTF.

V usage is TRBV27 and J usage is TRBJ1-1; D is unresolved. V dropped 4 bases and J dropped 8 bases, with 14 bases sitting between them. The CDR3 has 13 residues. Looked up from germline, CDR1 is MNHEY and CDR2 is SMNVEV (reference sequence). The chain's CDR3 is CASSYHPSGEAFF. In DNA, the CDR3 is TGTGCCAGCAGTTACCACCCTTCTGGAGAAGCTTTCTTT.

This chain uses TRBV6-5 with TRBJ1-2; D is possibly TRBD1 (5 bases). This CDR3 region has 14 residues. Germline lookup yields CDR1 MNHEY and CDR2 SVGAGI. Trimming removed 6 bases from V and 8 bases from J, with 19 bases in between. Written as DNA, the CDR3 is TGTGCCAGCAGGGGGCAGGATTGGGGAGGGGGCTACACCTTC. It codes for CASRGQDWGGGYTF.

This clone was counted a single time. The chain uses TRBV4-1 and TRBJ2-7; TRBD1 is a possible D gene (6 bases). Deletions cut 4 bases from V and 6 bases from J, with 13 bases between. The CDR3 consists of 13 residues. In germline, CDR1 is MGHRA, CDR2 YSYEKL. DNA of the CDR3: TGCGCCAGCAGCCGAGAACAGGGTTCCGAGCAGTACTTC. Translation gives CASSREQGSEQYF.

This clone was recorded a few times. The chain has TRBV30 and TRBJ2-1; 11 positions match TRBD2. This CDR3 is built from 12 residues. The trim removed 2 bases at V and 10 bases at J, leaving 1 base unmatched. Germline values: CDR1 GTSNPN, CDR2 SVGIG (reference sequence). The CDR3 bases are TGTGCCTGGAGTCCTAGCGGGAGGGAGCAGTTCTTC. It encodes CAWSPSGREQFF.

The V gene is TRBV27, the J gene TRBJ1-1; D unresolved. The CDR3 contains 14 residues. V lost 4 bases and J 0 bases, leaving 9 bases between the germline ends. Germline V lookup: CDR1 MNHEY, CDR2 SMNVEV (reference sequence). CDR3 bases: TGTGCCAGCAGTTGGAGTTTCGTGAACACTGAAGCTTTCTTT. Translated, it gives CASSWSFVNTEAFF.

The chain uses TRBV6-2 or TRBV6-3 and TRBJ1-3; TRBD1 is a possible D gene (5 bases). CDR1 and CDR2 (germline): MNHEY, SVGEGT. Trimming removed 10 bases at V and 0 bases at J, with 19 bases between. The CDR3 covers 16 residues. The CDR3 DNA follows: TGTGCCACCACCCCCCGCGGGGCCCCCTCTGGAAACACCATATATTTT. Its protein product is CATTPRGAPSGNTIYF.

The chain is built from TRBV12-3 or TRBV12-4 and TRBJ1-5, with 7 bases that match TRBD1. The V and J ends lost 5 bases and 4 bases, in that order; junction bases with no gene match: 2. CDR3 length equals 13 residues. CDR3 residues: CASSDRVNQPQHF. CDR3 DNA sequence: TGTGCCAGCAGTGACAGGGTGAATCAGCCCCAGCATTTT.

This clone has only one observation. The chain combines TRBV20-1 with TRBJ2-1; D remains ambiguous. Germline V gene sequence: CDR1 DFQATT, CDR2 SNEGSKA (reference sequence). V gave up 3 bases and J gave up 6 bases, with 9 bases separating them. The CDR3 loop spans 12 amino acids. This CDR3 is CSASWQRNEQFF. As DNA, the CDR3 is TGCAGTGCTAGTTGGCAGCGCAATGAGCAGTTCTTC.

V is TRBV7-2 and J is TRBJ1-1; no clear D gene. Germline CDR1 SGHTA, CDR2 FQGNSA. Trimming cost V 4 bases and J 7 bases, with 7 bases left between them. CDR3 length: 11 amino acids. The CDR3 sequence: CASSYRNEAFF. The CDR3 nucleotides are TGTGCCAGCAGCTATCGTAATGAAGCTTTCTTT.

CDR3 DNA sequence: TGTGCCAGCAGCTTCTGGCCCAACAGGGAAAGCAATCAGCCCCAGCATTTT. Amino acid sequence: CASSFWPNRESNQPQHF. The gene calls are TRBV7-9 and TRBJ1-5; possibly TRBD1 for D (6 bases). V was shortened by 3 bases and J by 1 base, with 16 bases between the two germline ends. This CDR3 is built from 17 residues. Germline V lookup: CDR1 SEHNR, CDR2 FQNEAQ (reference sequence).

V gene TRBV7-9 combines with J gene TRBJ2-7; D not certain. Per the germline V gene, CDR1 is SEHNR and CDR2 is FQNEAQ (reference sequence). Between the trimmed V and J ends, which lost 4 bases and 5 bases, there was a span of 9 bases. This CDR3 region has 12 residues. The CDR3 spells CASSSVVHEQYF. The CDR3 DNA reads TGTGCCAGCAGCTCAGTAGTTCACGAGCAGTACTTC.

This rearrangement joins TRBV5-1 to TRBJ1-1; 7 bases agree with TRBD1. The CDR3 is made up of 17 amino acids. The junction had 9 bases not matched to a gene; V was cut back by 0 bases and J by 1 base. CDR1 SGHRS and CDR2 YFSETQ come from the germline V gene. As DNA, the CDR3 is TGCGCCAGCAGCTTGGCCCGACAGGGCGGGGCGAACACTGAAGCTTTCTTT. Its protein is CASSLARQGGANTEAFF.

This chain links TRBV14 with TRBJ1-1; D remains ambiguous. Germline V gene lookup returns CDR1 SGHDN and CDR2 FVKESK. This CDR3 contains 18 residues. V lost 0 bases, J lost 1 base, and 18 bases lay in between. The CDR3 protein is CASSQEDGRVWTNTEAFF. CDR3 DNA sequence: TGTGCCAGCAGCCAAGAAGATGGAAGGGTGTGGACGAACACTGAAGCTTTCTTT. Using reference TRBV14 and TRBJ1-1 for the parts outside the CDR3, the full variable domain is EAGVTQFPSHSVIEKGQTVTLRCDPISGHDNLYWYRRVMGKEIKFLLHFVKESKQDESGMPNNRFLAERTGGTYSTLKVQPAELEDSGVYFCASSQEDGRVWTNTEAFFGQGTRLTVV.

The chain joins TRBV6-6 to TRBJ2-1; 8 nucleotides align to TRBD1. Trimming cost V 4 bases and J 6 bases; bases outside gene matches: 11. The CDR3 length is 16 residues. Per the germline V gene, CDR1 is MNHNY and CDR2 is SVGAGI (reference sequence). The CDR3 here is CASSLRQGAVINEQFF. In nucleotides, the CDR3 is TGTGCCAGCAGTTTACGTCAGGGGGCCGTAATCAATGAGCAGTTCTTC.

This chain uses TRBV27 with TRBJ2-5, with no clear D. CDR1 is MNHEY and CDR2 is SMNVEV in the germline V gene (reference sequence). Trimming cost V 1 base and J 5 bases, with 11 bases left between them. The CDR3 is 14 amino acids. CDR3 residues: CASSLYGVRETQYF. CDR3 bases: TGTGCCAGCAGTTTATATGGGGTTCGGGAGACCCAGTACTTC.

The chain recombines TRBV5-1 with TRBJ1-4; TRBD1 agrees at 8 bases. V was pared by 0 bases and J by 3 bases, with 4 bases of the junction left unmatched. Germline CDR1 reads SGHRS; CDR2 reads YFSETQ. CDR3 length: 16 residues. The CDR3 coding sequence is TGCGCCAGCAGCTTGGGGACAGGGTTGCCTAATGAAAAACTGTTTTTT. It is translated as CASSLGTGLPNEKLFF.

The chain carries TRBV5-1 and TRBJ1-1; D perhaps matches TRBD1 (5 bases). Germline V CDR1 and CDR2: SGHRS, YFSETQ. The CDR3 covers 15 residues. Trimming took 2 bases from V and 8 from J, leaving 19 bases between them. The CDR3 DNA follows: TGCGCCAGCAGCTTATACAGTGTGGGCAGGGAGGAAGCTTTCTTT. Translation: CASSLYSVGREEAFF.